This T cell receptor beta chain was captured by sequencing in a study of blood T cell repertoires in COVID-19. Whole-study context: Donors in the United States, Italy and Spain gave samples during acute or convalescent COVID-19. In each case, the material was cDNA or gDNA derived from T cells, B-cell-depleted T cells, or PBMCs.

Losses at the gene ends were 1 base for V and 5 bases for J; bases not matched to a gene: 8. Germline lookup yields CDR1 MGHRA and CDR2 YSYEKL. This CDR3 spans 15 amino acids. In the original analysis: Reference gene primer amplification in the assay estimated nucleated cell counts. Generated by immunoSEQ multiplex PCR, the TCRdb table keeps only in-frame clones and is missing some. That table supplies the V and J calls and clone size; D and trimming were determined from the DNA. The table shows around 330,000 clones, with approximately 90% occurring only once. The TCR comes from a woman between 45 and 65 years old with active or convalescent COVID-19. The sequenced sample was peripheral blood. The chain recombines TRBV4-1 with TRBJ2-7, with 7 bases identical to TRBD2. The DNA of the CDR3 is TGCGCCAGCAGCCAAGGTCGGCTGGGAGGGGACGAGCAGTACTTC. This sequence encodes CASSQGRLGGDEQYF.